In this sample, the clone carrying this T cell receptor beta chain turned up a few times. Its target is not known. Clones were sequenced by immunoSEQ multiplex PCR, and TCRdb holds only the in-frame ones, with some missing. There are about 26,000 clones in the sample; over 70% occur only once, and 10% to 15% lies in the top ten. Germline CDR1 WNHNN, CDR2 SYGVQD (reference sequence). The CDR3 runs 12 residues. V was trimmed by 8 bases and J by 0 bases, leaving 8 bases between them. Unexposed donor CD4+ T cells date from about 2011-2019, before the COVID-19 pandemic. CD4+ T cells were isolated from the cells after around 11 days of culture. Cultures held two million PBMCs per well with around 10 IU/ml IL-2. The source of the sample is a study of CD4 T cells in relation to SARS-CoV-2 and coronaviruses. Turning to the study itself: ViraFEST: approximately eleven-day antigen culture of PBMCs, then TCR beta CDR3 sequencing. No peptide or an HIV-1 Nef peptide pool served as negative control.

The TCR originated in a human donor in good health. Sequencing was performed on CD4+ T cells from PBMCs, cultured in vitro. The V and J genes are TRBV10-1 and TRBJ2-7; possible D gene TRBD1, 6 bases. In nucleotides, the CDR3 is TGCGCCAGCCCGGACAGCTCCTACGAGCAGTACTTC. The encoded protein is CASPDSSYEQYF.